This T cell receptor (beta chain) was observed in a study of T cells in Graves' hyperthyroidism and ophthalmopathy. This clonotype occurred many times. TCR beta CDR3 sequences were amplified from RNA transcripts. An initial round of RT-PCR targeting the TCR CDR3 relied on the HTBI primer set. TCRdb re-analysed the multiplex PCR reads in MiXCR, keeping a single row per CDR3 protein. This table holds 410,000 or so distinct CDR3 sequences, roughly 14% found once. The CDR3 contains 12 residues. The germline CDR1 and CDR2 sequences are SGHRS and YFSETQ. The ends lost 6 bases at V and 8 bases at J; junction bases unmatched: 6.

This TCR derives from a man in his late teens or twenties with Graves' ophthalmopathy. This sequence joins TRBV5-1 and TRBJ1-1; 8 bases are shared with TRBD1. The sequencing input was blood. The CDR3, as DNA: TGCGCCAGCACCCAGGGGGCGCAGGAAGCTTTCTTT. Its protein is CASTQGAQEAFF.